Described below is a single T cell receptor (beta chain) sequence and its context. Its antigen is unknown. A multiplex PCR was run with 60 Vbeta primers and 13 Jbeta primers. Produced via immunoSEQ multiplex PCR; TCRdb's table is partial and in-frame only. Of 100,000 to 150,000 clones listed, 15% to 20% are singletons. This record belongs to a study of cytomegalovirus exposure and HLA in healthy donors. Study-wide background: About 200 million T cells yielded over 90 million unique TCR beta sequences in earlier analysis.

Though nominally healthy at sampling, donors likely had unrecorded immune exposures. Findings of the study overall: Analysis was carried out at a later point, and it linked a missense DCLRE1C variant to TCR beta V- and J-gene trimming. TCR beta V segments were, for the most part, productive about 87% or about 30% of the time in an earlier analysis.

Germline V CDR1 and CDR2: SEHNR, FQNEAQ (reference sequence). Trimming left V 0 bases short and J 5 bases short, with 13 bases between. CDR3 length: 15 residues. Material: PBMCs. The origin of this receptor is a female donor in good health and CMV-seropositive. The rearrangement joins TRBV7-9 to TRBJ2-5, with a weak D call TRBD2 (6 bases). CDR3 nucleotides: TGTGCCAGCAGCTTAGCGGGACTCGGTCGGGAGACCCAGTACTTC. Its protein is CASSLAGLGRETQYF.